This TCR beta chain was found in a study of regulatory T cells in long-lasting Graves disease. V lost 4 bases and J 2 bases, leaving 8 bases between the germline ends. CDR1 and CDR2 (germline): KGHSH, LQKENI. The CDR3 totals 14 residues. This clonotype was seen at least ten times. Libraries of TCR beta came from iRepertoire HTBI primers plus Arm-PCR of CDR3 regions. Each CDR3 protein gets one entry after TCRdb re-called the multiplex PCR reads with MiXCR. This table has some 330,000 distinct CDR3 sequences, 12% appearing once. The time point denotes: newly diagnosed GD, antithyroid drugs for less than 3 months. RNA from PBMCs was the source of the TCR library. Separately, the same data were catalogued under a study of T cells in Graves' hyperthyroidism and ophthalmopathy.

This material consisted of peripheral blood mononuclear cells (PBMCs), taken at new diagnosis, from a patient treated with antithyroid drugs. The sequence came from a woman younger than 30 with Graves disease. This chain connects TRBV18 to TRBJ2-2; D unresolved. CDR3 sequence reads: CASSLTSNTGELFF. CDR3 in DNA: TGTGCCAGCTCACTGACCAGTAACACCGGGGAGCTGTTTTTT.